Listed below are T cell receptor beta chains from one sample, sequenced in a study of T cell responses to AZD1222 COVID-19 vaccine. Repertoires were generated with immunoSEQ multiplex PCR, while TCRdb's copy carries only in-frame clones and drops some. The sample records about 130,000 clones, about 93% being singletons. Here the sequenced sample was peripheral blood, taken 28 days after the second AZD1222 dose. The receptors derive from an adult who received the AZD1222 COVID-19 vaccine. The CDR3 runs from the conserved cysteine through the conserved F or W. A D gene is named only where the DNA matches it firmly. Clone size, where shown, is once, few, many, or a class for clones that have expanded.

NA,TRBJ2-5,NA,TRBV6-5,CASSSFYRETQYF,TGTGCCAGCAGTTCCTTTTATAGAGAGACCCAGTACTTC
NA,TRBJ1-3,TRBD1,TRBV28,CASTEQGFGSGNTIYF,TGTGCCAGCACTGAACAGGGGTTCGGTTCTGGAAACACCATATATTTT
NA,TRBJ1-5,NA,TRBV19,CASRDLIGSNQPQHF,TGTGCCAGTCGCGACCTGATTGGGAGCAATCAGCCCCAGCATTTT
once,TRBJ2-7,NA,TRBV25-1,CASRRQGGYEQYF,TGTGCCAGCAGACGACAGGGAGGCTACGAGCAGTACTTC
NA,TRBJ1-2,NA,TRBV11-2,CASSLAGPDGYTF,TGTGCCAGCAGCTTAGCAGGGCCGGACGGCTACACCTTC
NA,TRBJ1-5,NA,TRBV27,CASQYRTRNQPQHF,TGTGCCAGCCAGTACCGGACACGGAATCAGCCCCAGCATTTT
NA,TRBJ1-3,NA,TRBV7-9,CASKPGSGLSGNTIYF,TGTGCCAGCAAACCCGGCTCGGGGCTCTCTGGAAACACCATATATTTT
NA,TRBJ2-7,TRBD1,TRBV15,CATSRVDRASSYEQYF,TGTGCCACCAGCAGAGTGGACAGGGCTAGCTCCTACGAGCAGTACTTC
NA,TRBJ1-1,NA,TRBV5-1,CASSLAMSRGNTEAFF,TGCGCCAGCAGCTTGGCCATGTCGAGGGGAAACACTGAAGCTTTCTTT
once,TRBJ1-1,NA,TRBV3-1/TRBV3-2,CASSINRGDTEAFF,TGTGCCAGCAGCATTAATAGAGGAGACACTGAAGCTTTCTTT
NA,TRBJ1-6,NA,TRBV6-2/TRBV6-3,CASSRTGTANSPLHF,TGTGCCAGCAGTCGAACAGGGACGGCAAATTCACCCCTCCACTTT
NA,TRBJ1-1,NA,TRBV27,CASSSPTVSEAFF,TGTGCCAGCAGTTCCCCAACAGTGTCTGAAGCTTTCTTT
NA,TRBJ2-1,TRBD2,TRBV7-3,CASSPRLSGGPDEQFF,TGTGCCAGCAGCCCGAGGCTCTCGGGGGGGCCTGATGAGCAGTTCTTC
once,TRBJ2-7,TRBD1,TRBV10-3,CAISFNFGTGREYEQYF,TGTGCCATCAGCTTCAACTTTGGGACAGGCAGAGAGTACGAGCAGTACTTC
NA,TRBJ2-4,TRBD2,TRBV30,CAWSEVAGGPYIQYF,TGTGCCTGGAGTGAAGTAGCGGGGGGGCCTTACATTCAGTACTTC
NA,TRBJ1-2,TRBD1,TRBV29-1,CSVEGTVANYGYTF,TGCAGCGTGGAGGGGACAGTTGCAAACTATGGCTACACCTTC
NA,TRBJ1-2,NA,TRBV19,CASSVTGSLGYTF,TGTGCCAGTAGTGTAACAGGGTCTTTAGGCTACACCTTC
NA,TRBJ1-1,NA,TRBV28,CASSLYQAGDTEAFF,TGTGCCAGCAGTTTATACCAGGCCGGGGACACTGAAGCTTTCTTT
NA,TRBJ1-5,NA,TRBV5-1,CASSLGSGLGQPQHF,TGCGCCAGCAGCTTGGGGAGCGGATTAGGTCAGCCCCAGCATTTT
NA,TRBJ1-5,NA,TRBV29-1,CSVSLSGGIGQPQHF,TGCAGCGTTTCCCTCAGTGGGGGTATCGGTCAGCCCCAGCATTTT
once,TRBJ1-2,TRBD1,TRBV11-3,CASSFGQGGGYTF,TGTGCCAGCAGCTTTGGACAGGGTGGTGGCTACACCTTC
NA,TRBJ1-2,TRBD1,TRBV5-4,CASSLDLTGYGYTF,TGTGCCAGCAGCTTGGATCTGACAGGGTATGGCTACACCTTC
NA,TRBJ1-1,NA,TRBV28,CASSLSGRDEAFF,TGTGCCAGCAGTTTATCGGGCCGGGATGAAGCTTTCTTT
NA,TRBJ2-1,TRBD2,TRBV19,CATGPSGGALEQFF,TGTGCCACTGGGCCTAGCGGGGGGGCCCTGGAGCAGTTCTTC
few,TRBJ2-7,TRBD1,TRBV18,CASSPPGTGGIDEQYF,TGTGCCAGCTCACCACCTGGGACAGGGGGTATCGACGAGCAGTACTTC
NA,TRBJ1-1,NA,TRBV7-2,CASSLETGPWAEAFF,TGTGCCAGCAGCTTAGAGACAGGACCTTGGGCTGAAGCTTTCTTT
NA,TRBJ2-1,NA,TRBV6-1,CASSEGGETYNEQFF,TGTGCCAGCAGTGAGGGTGGGGAAACCTACAATGAGCAGTTCTTC
NA,TRBJ2-3,TRBD2,TRBV2,CASRPTSGGSDTQYF,TGTGCCAGCAGGCCGACTAGCGGGGGATCGGATACGCAGTATTTT
NA,TRBJ2-7,TRBD2,TRBV6-2/TRBV6-3,CASSYSRTSGGAREQYF,TGTGCCAGCAGTTACTCCCGGACTAGCGGGGGGGCCCGCGAGCAGTACTTC
NA,TRBJ1-2,NA,TRBV7-2,CASSLTGYYGYTF,TGTGCCAGCAGCTTAACAGGCTACTATGGCTACACCTTC
once,TRBJ2-7,NA,TRBV5-1,CASCLDHSYEQYF,TGCGCCAGCTGCCTAGACCACTCCTACGAGCAGTACTTC
few,TRBJ1-2,NA,TRBV6-5,CASSYNYLYGYTF,TGTGCCAGCAGTTACAATTACCTTTATGGCTACACCTTC
NA,TRBJ1-5,TRBD1,TRBV28,CASRLPTGGNQPQHF,TGTGCCAGCAGACTACCTACAGGGGGCAATCAGCCCCAGCATTTT
NA,TRBJ2-7,NA,TRBV11-2,CASSPGLENYEQYF,TGTGCCAGCAGCCCGGGTCTAGAGAACTACGAGCAGTACTTC
NA,TRBJ2-5,NA,TRBV19,CASGPTEYQETQYF,TGTGCCAGCGGACCGACAGAGTACCAAGAGACCCAGTACTTC
few,TRBJ2-7,NA,TRBV20-1,CSASPYEQYF,TGCAGTGCTAGCCCTTACGAGCAGTACTTC
NA,TRBJ2-3,NA,TRBV5-1,CASSLGQRTDTQYF,TGCGCCAGCAGCTTGGGGCAGCGCACAGATACGCAGTATTTT
NA,TRBJ1-2,NA,TRBV30,CAWRLGYGYTF,TGTGCCTGGAGACTAGGGTATGGCTACACCTTC
NA,TRBJ2-1,NA,TRBV18,CASCDSYNEQFF,TGTGCCAGCTGCGACTCCTACAATGAGCAGTTCTTC
NA,TRBJ1-1,TRBD1,TRBV5-1,CASSSDRAVTEAFF,TGCGCCAGCAGCTCGGACAGGGCGGTCACTGAAGCTTTCTTT
NA,TRBJ1-5,NA,TRBV6-5,CASSYGSTGQPQHF,TGTGCCAGCAGTTATGGGTCCACGGGGCAGCCCCAGCATTTT
NA,TRBJ1-2,NA,TRBV29-1,CSVAPTGFNYGYTF,TGCAGCGTTGCACCGACAGGTTTTAACTATGGCTACACCTTC
NA,TRBJ2-2,NA,TRBV28,CASSFTGDTGELFF,TGTGCCAGCAGTTTTACAGGAGACACCGGGGAGCTGTTTTTT
NA,TRBJ1-1,NA,TRBV5-4,CASRFGSSGGTEAFF,TGTGCCAGCAGGTTTGGGTCTAGTGGTGGCACTGAAGCTTTCTTT
NA,TRBJ2-7,NA,TRBV7-6,CASSLGQGFSYEQYF,TGTGCCAGCAGCTTAGGGCAGGGTTTCTCCTACGAGCAGTACTTC
NA,TRBJ1-2,NA,TRBV28,CASSFLGSNYGYTF,TGTGCCAGCAGTTTTTTGGGGTCCAACTATGGCTACACCTTC
NA,TRBJ2-5,TRBD1,TRBV4-2,CASSLSDRGHVETQYF,TGTGCCAGCAGCCTTTCGGACAGGGGGCATGTAGAGACCCAGTACTTC
NA,TRBJ1-2,NA,TRBV5-4,CASSLLGQGAGYGYTF,TGTGCCAGCAGCTTGTTAGGTCAGGGTGCAGGCTATGGCTACACCTTC
NA,TRBJ1-2,TRBD1,TRBV13,CASSLNRGFYGYTF,TGTGCCAGCAGCCTCAACAGGGGCTTCTATGGCTACACCTTC
NA,TRBJ1-6,TRBD1,TRBV28,CASSSTTGWINSPLHF,TGTGCCAGCAGTTCGACGACAGGGTGGATTAATTCACCCCTCCACTTT
NA,TRBJ1-3,NA,TRBV7-2,CASSFRRDGDTIYF,TGTGCCAGCAGCTTCAGGAGGGATGGGGACACCATATATTTT
NA,TRBJ1-2,TRBD1,TRBV7-2,CASSFTQGAGYGYTF,TGTGCCAGCAGCTTCACACAGGGGGCTGGGTATGGCTACACCTTC
NA,TRBJ2-2,NA,TRBV3-1/TRBV3-2,CASSHKDGELFF,TGTGCCAGCAGTCATAAGGACGGGGAGCTGTTTTTT
NA,TRBJ1-3,TRBD1,TRBV19,CASSTPGGYPGNTIYF,TGTGCCAGTAGTACGCCAGGGGGCTACCCTGGAAACACCATATATTTT
NA,TRBJ2-1,NA,TRBV27,CASSWTTLGDEQFF,TGTGCCAGCAGTTGGACAACCCTCGGGGATGAGCAGTTCTTC